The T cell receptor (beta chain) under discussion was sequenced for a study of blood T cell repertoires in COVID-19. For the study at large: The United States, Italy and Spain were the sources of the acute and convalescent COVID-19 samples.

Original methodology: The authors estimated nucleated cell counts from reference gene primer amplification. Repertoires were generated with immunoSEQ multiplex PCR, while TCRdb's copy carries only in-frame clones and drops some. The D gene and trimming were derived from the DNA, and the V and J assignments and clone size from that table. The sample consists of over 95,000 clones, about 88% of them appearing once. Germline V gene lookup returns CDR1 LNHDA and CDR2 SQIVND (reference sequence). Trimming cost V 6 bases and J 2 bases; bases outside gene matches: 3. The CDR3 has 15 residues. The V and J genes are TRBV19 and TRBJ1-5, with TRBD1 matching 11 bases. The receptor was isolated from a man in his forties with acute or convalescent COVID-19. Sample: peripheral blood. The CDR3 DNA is TGTGCCAGTAGCATGGGACAGGGGGGCAATCAGCCCCAGCATTTT. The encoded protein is CASSMGQGGNQPQHF.